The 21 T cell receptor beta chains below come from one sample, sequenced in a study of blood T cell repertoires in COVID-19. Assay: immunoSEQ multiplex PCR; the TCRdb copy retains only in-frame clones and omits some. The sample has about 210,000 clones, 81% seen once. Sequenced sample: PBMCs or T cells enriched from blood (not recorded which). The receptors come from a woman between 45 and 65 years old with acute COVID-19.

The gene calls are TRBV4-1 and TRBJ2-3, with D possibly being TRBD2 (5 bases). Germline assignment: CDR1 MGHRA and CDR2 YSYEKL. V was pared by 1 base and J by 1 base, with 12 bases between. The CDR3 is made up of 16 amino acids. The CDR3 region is CASSQVQAVGTDTQYF. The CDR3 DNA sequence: TGCGCCAGCAGCCAAGTACAAGCGGTGGGCACAGATACGCAGTATTTT.

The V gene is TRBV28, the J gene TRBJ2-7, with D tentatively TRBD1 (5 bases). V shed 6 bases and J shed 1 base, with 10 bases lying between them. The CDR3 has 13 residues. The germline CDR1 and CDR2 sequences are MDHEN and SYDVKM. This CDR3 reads CASRTPGSYEQYF. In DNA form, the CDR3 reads TGTGCCAGCAGGACTCCAGGGTCCTACGAGCAGTACTTC.

This chain's CDR3 is CATSRLTGETQYF. Here the CDR3 DNA reads TGTGCCACCAGCAGATTAACGGGGGAGACCCAGTACTTC. The chain links TRBV15 to TRBJ2-5, with D maybe TRBD2 (5 bases). With 2 bases removed from V and 5 bases from J, the gap between germline ends came to 9 bases. The CDR3 is 13 residues long. Germline values: CDR1 LNHNV, CDR2 YYDKDF (reference sequence).

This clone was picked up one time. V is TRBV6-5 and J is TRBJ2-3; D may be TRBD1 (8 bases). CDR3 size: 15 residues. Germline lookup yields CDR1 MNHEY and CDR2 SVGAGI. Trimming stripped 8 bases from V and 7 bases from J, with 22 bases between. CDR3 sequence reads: CASSSGTGLLYTQYF. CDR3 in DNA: TGTGCCAGCTCGAGCGGGACAGGCCTTCTTTATACGCAGTATTTT.

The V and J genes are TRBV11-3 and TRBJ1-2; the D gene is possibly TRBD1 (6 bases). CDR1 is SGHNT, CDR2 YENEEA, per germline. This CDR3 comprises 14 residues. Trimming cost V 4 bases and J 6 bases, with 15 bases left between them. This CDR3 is CASSSGQSTNGYTF. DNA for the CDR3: TGTGCCAGCAGCTCAGGACAGTCTACAAATGGCTACACCTTC.

CDR3 amino acids: CASSLTELAGVVPNEQFF. The CDR3 DNA follows: TGTGCCAGCAGTTTAACCGAATTAGCGGGAGTGGTTCCCAATGAGCAGTTCTTC. The chain is built from TRBV27 and TRBJ2-1; 9 nucleotides agree with TRBD2. V was pared by 2 bases and J by 6 bases, with 14 bases of the junction left unmatched. The CDR3 runs to 18 residues. CDR1 MNHEY and CDR2 SMNVEV come from the germline V gene (reference sequence).

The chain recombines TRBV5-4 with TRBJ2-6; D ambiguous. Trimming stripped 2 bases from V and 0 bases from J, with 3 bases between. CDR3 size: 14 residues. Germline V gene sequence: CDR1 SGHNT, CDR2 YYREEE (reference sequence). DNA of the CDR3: TGTGCCAGCAGCTTCAGCTCTGGGGCCAACGTCCTGACTTTC. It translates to CASSFSSGANVLTF.

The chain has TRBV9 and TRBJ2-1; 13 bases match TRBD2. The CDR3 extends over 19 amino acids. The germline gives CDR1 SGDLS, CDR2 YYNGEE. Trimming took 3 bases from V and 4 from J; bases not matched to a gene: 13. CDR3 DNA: TGTGCCAGCAGCGCCCTTCTTACTAGCGGGAGGGCCACATACAATGAGCAGTTCTTC. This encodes CASSALLTSGRATYNEQFF.

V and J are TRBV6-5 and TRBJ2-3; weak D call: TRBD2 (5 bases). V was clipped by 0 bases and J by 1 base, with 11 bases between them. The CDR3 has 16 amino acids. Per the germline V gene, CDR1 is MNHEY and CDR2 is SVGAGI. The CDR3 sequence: CASSYSGRGGTDTQYF. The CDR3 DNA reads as TGTGCCAGCAGTTACTCGGGCCGGGGTGGCACAGATACGCAGTATTTT.

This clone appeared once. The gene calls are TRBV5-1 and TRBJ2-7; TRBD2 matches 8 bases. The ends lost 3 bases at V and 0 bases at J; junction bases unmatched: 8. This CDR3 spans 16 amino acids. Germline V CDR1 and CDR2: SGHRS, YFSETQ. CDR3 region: CASSSEPSGYSYEQYF. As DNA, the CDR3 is TGCGCCAGCAGCTCCGAGCCTAGCGGGTACTCCTACGAGCAGTACTTC.

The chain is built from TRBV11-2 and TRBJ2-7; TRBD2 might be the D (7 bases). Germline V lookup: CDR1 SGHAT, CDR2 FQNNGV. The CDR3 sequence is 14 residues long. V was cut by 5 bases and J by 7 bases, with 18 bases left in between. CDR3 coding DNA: TGTGCCAGCAGCCCACAGGGAGGGTCTCGAGAGCAGTACTTC. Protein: CASSPQGGSREQYF.

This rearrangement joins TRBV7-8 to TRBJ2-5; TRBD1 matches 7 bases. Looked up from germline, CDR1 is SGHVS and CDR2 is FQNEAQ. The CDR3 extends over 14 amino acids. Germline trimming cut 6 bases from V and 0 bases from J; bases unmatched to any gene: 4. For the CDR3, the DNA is TGTGCCAGCAGGCAGGGGGTGGACCAAGAGACCCAGTACTTC. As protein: CASRQGVDQETQYF.

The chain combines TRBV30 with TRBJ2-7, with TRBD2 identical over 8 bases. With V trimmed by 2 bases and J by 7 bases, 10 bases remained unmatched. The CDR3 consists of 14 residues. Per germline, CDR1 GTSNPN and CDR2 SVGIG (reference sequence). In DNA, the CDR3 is TGTGCCTGGAGTACGACGGGAGGGCCTAAGGAGCAGTACTTC. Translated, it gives CAWSTTGGPKEQYF.

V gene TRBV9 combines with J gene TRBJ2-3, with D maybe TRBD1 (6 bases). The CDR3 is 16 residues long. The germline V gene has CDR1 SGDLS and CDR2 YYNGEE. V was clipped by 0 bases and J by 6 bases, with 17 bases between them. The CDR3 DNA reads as TGTGCCAGCAGCGTAGAGCAGGGGTATGTGGGGGATACGCAGTATTTT. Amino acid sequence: CASSVEQGYVGDTQYF.

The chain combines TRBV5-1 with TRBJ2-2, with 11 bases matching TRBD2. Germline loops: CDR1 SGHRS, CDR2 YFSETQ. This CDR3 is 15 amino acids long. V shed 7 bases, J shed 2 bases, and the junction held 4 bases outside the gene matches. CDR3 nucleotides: TGCGCCAGCTGTGGACTAGCGGGCAACACCGGGGAGCTGTTTTTT. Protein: CASCGLAGNTGELFF.

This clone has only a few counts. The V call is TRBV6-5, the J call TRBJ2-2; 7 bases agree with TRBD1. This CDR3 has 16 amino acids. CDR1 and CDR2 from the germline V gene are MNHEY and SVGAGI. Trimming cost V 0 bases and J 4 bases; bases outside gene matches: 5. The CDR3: CASSYSRTGATGELFF. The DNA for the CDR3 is TGTGCCAGCAGTTACTCGAGGACAGGCGCCACCGGGGAGCTGTTTTTT.

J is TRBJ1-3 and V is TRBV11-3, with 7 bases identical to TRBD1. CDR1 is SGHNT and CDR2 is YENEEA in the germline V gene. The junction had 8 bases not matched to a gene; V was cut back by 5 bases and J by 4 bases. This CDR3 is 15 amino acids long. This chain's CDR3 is CASSLTGTVGNTIYF. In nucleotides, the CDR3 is TGTGCCAGCAGCCTCACCGGGACAGTCGGAAACACCATATATTTT.

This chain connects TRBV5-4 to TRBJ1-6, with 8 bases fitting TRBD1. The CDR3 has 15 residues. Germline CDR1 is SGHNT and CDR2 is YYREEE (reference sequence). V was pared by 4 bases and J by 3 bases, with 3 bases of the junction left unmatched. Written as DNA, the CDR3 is TGTGCCAGCAGCCAAGGACAGGGCTATAATTCACCCCTCCACTTT. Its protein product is CASSQGQGYNSPLHF.

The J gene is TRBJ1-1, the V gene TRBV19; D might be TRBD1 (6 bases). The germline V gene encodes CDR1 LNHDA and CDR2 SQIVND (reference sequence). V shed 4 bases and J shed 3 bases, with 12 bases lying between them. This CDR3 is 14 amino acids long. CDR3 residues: CASSRRQDYTEAFF. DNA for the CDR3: TGTGCCAGTAGTAGAAGACAGGATTACACTGAAGCTTTCTTT.

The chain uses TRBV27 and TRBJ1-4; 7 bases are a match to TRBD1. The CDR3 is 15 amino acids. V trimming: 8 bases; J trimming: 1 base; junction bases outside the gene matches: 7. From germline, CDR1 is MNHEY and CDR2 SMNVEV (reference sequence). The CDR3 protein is CASGRQGGTNEKLFF. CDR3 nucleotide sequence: TGTGCCAGCGGTCGACAGGGTGGAACTAATGAAAAACTGTTTTTT. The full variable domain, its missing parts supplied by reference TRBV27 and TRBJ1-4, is EAQVTQNPRYLITVTGKKLTVTCSQNMNHEYMSWYRQDPGLGLRQIYYSMNVEVTDKGDVPEGYKVSRKEKRNFPLILESPSPNQTSLYFCASGRQGGTNEKLFFGSGTQLSVL.

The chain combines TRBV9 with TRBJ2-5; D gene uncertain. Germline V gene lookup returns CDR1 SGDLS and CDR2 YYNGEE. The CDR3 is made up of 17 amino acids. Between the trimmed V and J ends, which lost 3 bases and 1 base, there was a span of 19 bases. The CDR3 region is CASSAPLKAAAQETQYF. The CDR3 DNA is TGTGCCAGCAGCGCCCCGCTGAAGGCGGCGGCCCAAGAGACCCAGTACTTC.